The 20 T cell receptor beta chains in this list originate from one sample, sequenced in a study of T cells after yellow fever vaccination (dated by TCRdb to 2018 to 2020). Library creation used 5' RACE. The reads were generated on an Illumina NovaSeq 6000. The public reads were quality trimmed at Q25 with fastp and then assembled into clones with MiXCR by TCRdb, keeping productive beta chains. CDR3 protein duplicates are merged, each entry listing the most common genes and DNA. The sample has 300,000 to 350,000 distinct CDR3 sequences on record, over 8.5% of them singletons. The ten largest clones add up to 2.5% to 4% of the sample. According to the study, the label for this sample's treatment or condition signals: live attenuated yellow fever vaccine strain. The sequenced sample was CD4+ T cells sorted from PBMCs, obtained 45 days after the yellow fever booster vaccination. Receptors were obtained from a man younger than 35 who received the YFV17D yellow fever vaccine.

V and J are TRBV5-1 and TRBJ2-5; 10 bases map to TRBD2. Unmatched junction bases numbered 9, after V lost 3 bases and J lost 4 bases. Germline values: CDR1 SGHRS, CDR2 YFSETQ. This CDR3 region has 16 residues. The chain's CDR3 is CASSYVGAGGRETQYF. CDR3 in DNA: TGCGCCAGCAGCTACGTTGGAGCGGGGGGGCGAGAGACCCAGTACTTC.

This clonotype showed up just a few times. The chain is built from TRBV7-2 and TRBJ2-5, with 8 bases lining up with TRBD2. Trimming removed 4 bases from V and 9 bases from J; junction bases left unmatched: 7. The germline gives CDR1 SGHTA, CDR2 FQGNSA. CDR3 length equals 13 residues. CDR3 region: CASSYSGDTSQYF. The CDR3 nucleotides read TGTGCCAGCAGCTATAGCGGGGACACGTCCCAGTACTTC.

This clonotype has ten or more counts. This sequence joins TRBV27 and TRBJ1-4; D not resolved. The CDR3 spans 16 residues. Germline V gene sequence: CDR1 MNHEY, CDR2 SMNVEV (reference sequence). V lost 5 bases and J 10 bases, leaving 23 bases between the germline ends. The CDR3 loop is CASSPPAGSGVGKLFF. As DNA, the CDR3 is TGTGCCAGCAGTCCACCTGCCGGGAGCGGGGTCGGAAAACTGTTTTTT.

This clonotype was seen a few times. This sequence joins TRBV5-1 and TRBJ1-1, with 10 nucleotides matching TRBD1. The junction had 10 bases not matched to a gene; V was cut back by 4 bases and J by 4 bases. Germline-derived CDR1 and CDR2 are SGHRS and YFSETQ. The CDR3 consists of 16 residues. The CDR3 DNA follows: TGCGCCAGCAGCAAGGACAGGGGGATGATGGGCACTGAAGCTTTCTTT. As protein: CASSKDRGMMGTEAFF. Full variable domain (missing parts from reference TRBV5-1 and TRBJ1-1): KAGVTQTPRYLIKTRGQQVTLSCSPISGHRSVSWYQQTPGQGLQFLFEYFSETQRNKGNFPGRFSGRQFSNSRSEMNVSTLELGDSALYLCASSKDRGMMGTEAFFGQGTRLTVV.

This chain joins TRBV3-1 and TRBJ2-3, with 8 nucleotides matching TRBD2. Germline V gene sequence: CDR1 LGHDT, CDR2 YNNKEL (reference sequence). The CDR3 spans 14 residues. Trimming removed 6 bases from V and 9 bases from J; junction bases left unmatched: 11. The CDR3 is CASRGSGAPGTQYF. The DNA for the CDR3 is TGTGCCAGCAGGGGTAGCGGGGCACCAGGAACGCAGTATTTT.

This clonotype occurred many times. The genes are TRBV5-5 and TRBJ2-2; D unresolved. Germline V gene lookup returns CDR1 SGHKS and CDR2 YYEKEE (reference sequence). The CDR3 totals 15 residues. The V end lost 4 bases, the J end lost 1 base, and 11 bases lay between the germline ends. The CDR3 spells CASSPWRRNTGELFF. The CDR3 DNA reads as TGTGCCAGCAGCCCATGGCGGCGGAACACCGGGGAGCTGTTTTTT.

This chain links TRBV10-3 with TRBJ1-5; TRBD1 agrees at 9 bases. J was trimmed by 7 bases and V by 6 bases; bases with no gene match: 7. The CDR3 length is 14 residues. Germline V gene data show CDR1 as ENHRY and CDR2 as SYGVKD. DNA for the CDR3: TGTGCCATCAGCGGACAGGGGCTAAGGCAGCCCCAGCATTTT. Amino acids: CAISGQGLRQPQHF.

V gene TRBV7-9 combines with J gene TRBJ2-3, with D perhaps TRBD1 or TRBD2 (5 bases each). V gave up 5 bases and J gave up 2 bases, with 14 bases separating them. This CDR3 contains 15 residues. CDR1 and CDR2 from the germline V gene are SEHNR and FQNEAQ (reference sequence). DNA of the CDR3: TGTGCCAGCAGCCGGGACCTCCACCACACAGATACGCAGTATTTT. This codes for CASSRDLHHTDTQYF.

This clonotype was recorded a few times. V usage is TRBV7-3 and J usage is TRBJ2-3; TRBD2 agrees at 9 bases. This CDR3 spans 15 amino acids. V lost 1 base, J lost 9 bases, and 8 bases stayed unmatched. In germline, CDR1 is SGHTA, CDR2 FQGTGA. The chain's CDR3 is CASSLSGGARYTQYF. The CDR3 DNA is TGTGCCAGCAGCTTAAGCGGGGGGGCGAGGTACACGCAGTATTTT.

There are many counts of this clonotype. The rearrangement uses TRBV6-2 or TRBV6-3 and TRBJ2-2; D unresolved. The CDR3 is 19 residues long. V was trimmed by 0 bases and J by 0 bases, leaving 17 bases between them. Germline CDR1 reads MNHEY; CDR2 reads SVGEGT. The CDR3 reads CASSYSSDPGNANTGELFF. The CDR3 DNA follows: TGTGCCAGCAGTTACTCCTCAGATCCGGGTAACGCGAACACCGGGGAGCTGTTTTTT.

This clonotype was counted only a few times. CDR3 in amino acids: CASSLGRWGPSPTDTQYF. For the CDR3, the DNA is TGTGCCAGCAGCTTGGGAAGATGGGGGCCTTCTCCCACAGATACGCAGTATTTT. The V call is TRBV11-3, the J call TRBJ2-3, with a possible D match to TRBD1 (6 bases). Germline assignment: CDR1 SGHNT and CDR2 YENEEA. The germline V and J ends were trimmed by 3 bases and 2 bases, with 21 bases remaining between them. The CDR3 is 18 residues long.

V and J are TRBV9 and TRBJ2-3, with D perhaps assigned TRBD1 or TRBD2 (5 bases each). The V gene's germline CDR1 is SGDLS and CDR2 YYNGEE. The V end was cut by 1 base, the J end by 4 bases, with 10 bases between. The CDR3 runs to 14 residues. This chain's CDR3 is CASSVSGAPDTQYF. In nucleotides, the CDR3 is TGTGCCAGCAGCGTATCCGGGGCCCCAGATACGCAGTATTTT.

This clonotype was seen more than once but under ten times. The DNA for the CDR3 is TGCAGTGCTCCGACGTTGCAAGAGACCCAGTACTTC. Its protein is CSAPTLQETQYF. This chain joins TRBV20-1 and TRBJ2-5, with D hard to call. The germline V and J ends were trimmed by 5 bases and 2 bases, with 9 bases remaining between them. This CDR3 region has 12 residues. CDR1 is DFQATT and CDR2 is SNEGSKA in the germline V gene (reference sequence).

The V and J genes are TRBV10-3 and TRBJ2-7; TRBD2 matches at 7 bases. Germline CDR1 ENHRY, CDR2 SYGVKD. After removal of 6 bases from V and 5 bases from J, the junction contained 7 bases not matched to a gene. CDR3 length: 13 amino acids. For the CDR3, the DNA is TGTGCCATCAGGAGCGGGGCGGGCGACGAGCAGTACTTC. It yields the protein CAIRSGAGDEQYF.

This clonotype showed up many times. The gene calls are TRBV5-1 and TRBJ2-2; D remains unclear. This CDR3 contains 18 residues. Germline CDR1 reads SGHRS; CDR2 reads YFSETQ. The V gene lost 1 base and the J gene lost 0 bases, with 16 bases spanning the gap. CDR3 sequence: CASSLRLGSETNTGELFF. In DNA, the CDR3 is TGCGCCAGCAGCTTGAGGCTGGGATCCGAAACGAACACCGGGGAGCTGTTTTTT.

This clonotype was observed many times. The V gene is TRBV12-3 or TRBV12-4, the J gene TRBJ2-4; TRBD1 or TRBD2 may be the D gene (6 bases each). CDR3 length: 15 residues. Trimming took 6 bases from V and 1 from J, leaving 13 bases between them. CDR3 protein: CASSPRGAAKNIQYF. As DNA, the CDR3 is TGTGCCAGCAGCCCAAGGGGGGCGGCCAAAAACATTCAGTACTTC.

This clonotype appeared many times. The V call is TRBV6-2 or TRBV6-3, the J call TRBJ1-2; TRBD1 agrees at 8 bases. Trimming took 8 bases from V and 6 from J; bases not matched to a gene: 8. Germline CDR1 reads MNHEY; CDR2 reads SVGEGT. CDR3 length: 13 residues. As DNA, the CDR3 is TGTGCCAGCTTCGGACAGGGATGGCATGGCTACACCTTC. It is translated as CASFGQGWHGYTF.

The chain couples TRBV20-1 to TRBJ2-7; maybe TRBD1 (6 bases). Deletions cut 6 bases from V and 6 bases from J, with 21 bases between. The CDR3 loop spans 14 amino acids. The germline V gene encodes CDR1 DFQATT and CDR2 SNEGSKA (reference sequence). CDR3 in amino acids: CSAAHRATRSEQYF. CDR3 nucleotides: TGCAGTGCCGCACACAGGGCGACTCGAAGCGAGCAGTACTTC.

This clonotype was recorded a few times. The chain employs TRBV29-1 and TRBJ2-3; the D is unclear. The V end lost 6 bases, the J end lost 0 bases, and 7 bases lay between the germline ends. CDR3 length: 12 amino acids. Per germline, CDR1 SQVTM and CDR2 ANQGSEA. CDR3 amino acids: CSVSWSTDTQYF. The CDR3 DNA reads as TGCAGCGTAAGCTGGAGCACAGATACGCAGTATTTT.

This clonotype has just a few counts. The CDR3 spells CASSRGQGAFNEQYF. The CDR3 DNA follows: TGTGCCAGCTCTAGGGGACAGGGGGCTTTCAACGAGCAGTACTTC. V gene TRBV2 combines with J gene TRBJ2-7; 12 positions match TRBD1. Trimming took 8 bases from V and 5 from J; bases not matched to a gene: 10. The CDR3 is 15 amino acids. The germline V gene has CDR1 SNHLY and CDR2 FYNNEI. Supplemented by reference TRBV2 and TRBJ2-7, the full variable domain reads EPEVTQTPSHQVTQMGQEVILRCVPISNHLYFYWYRQILGQKVEFLVSFYNNEISEKSEIFDDQFSVERPDGSNFTLKIRSTKLEDSAMYFCASSRGQGAFNEQYFGPGTRLTVT.